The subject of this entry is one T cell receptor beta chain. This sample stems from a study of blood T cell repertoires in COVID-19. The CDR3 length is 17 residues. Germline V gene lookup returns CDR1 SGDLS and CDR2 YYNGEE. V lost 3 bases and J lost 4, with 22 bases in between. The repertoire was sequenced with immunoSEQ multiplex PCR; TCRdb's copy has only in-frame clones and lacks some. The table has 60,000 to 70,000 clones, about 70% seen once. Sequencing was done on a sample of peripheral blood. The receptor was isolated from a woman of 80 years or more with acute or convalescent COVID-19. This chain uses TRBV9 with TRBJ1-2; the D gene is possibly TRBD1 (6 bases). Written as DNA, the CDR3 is TGTGCCAGCAGCGAGGGGGATGAGGTCGGCGGAGGCTATGGCTACACCTTC. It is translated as CASSEGDEVGGGYGYTF.